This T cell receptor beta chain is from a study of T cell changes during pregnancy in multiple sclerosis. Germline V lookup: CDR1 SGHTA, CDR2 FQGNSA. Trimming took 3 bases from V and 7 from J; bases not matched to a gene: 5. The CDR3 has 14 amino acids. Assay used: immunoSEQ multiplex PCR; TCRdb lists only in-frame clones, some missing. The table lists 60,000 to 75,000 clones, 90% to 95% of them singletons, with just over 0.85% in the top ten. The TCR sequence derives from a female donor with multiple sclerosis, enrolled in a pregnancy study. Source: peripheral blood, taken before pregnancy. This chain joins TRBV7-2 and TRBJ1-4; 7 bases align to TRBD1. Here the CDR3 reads CASSLTGSGEKLFF. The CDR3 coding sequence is TGTGCCAGCAGCTTGACAGGGTCAGGTGAAAAACTGTTTTTT.